Below are 19 T cell receptor beta chains sequenced from a single sample in a study of blood T cell repertoires in COVID-19. TCRdb's copy holds only in-frame clones and misses some; the assay was immunoSEQ multiplex PCR. The sample has over 130,000 clones, roughly nine tenths seen once. The sequencing sample was made of peripheral blood. These TCRs come from a human donor with COVID-19, enrolled during active disease. The donor label of this sample is uncertain.

This sequence joins TRBV9 and TRBJ2-1, with D possibly matching TRBD2 (5 bases). The V end was cut by 0 bases, the J end by 3 bases, with 10 bases between. CDR3 length equals 15 residues. Germline V gene lookup returns CDR1 SGDLS and CDR2 YYNGEE. The CDR3 nucleotides are TGTGCCAGCAGCGTAGGGCAGGACTTCTACAATGAGCAGTTCTTC. Translated, it gives CASSVGQDFYNEQFF.

V and J are TRBV5-6 and TRBJ2-7; 7 bases agree with TRBD1. CDR1 and CDR2 from the germline V gene are SGHDT and YYEEEE. V was pared by 4 bases and J by 2 bases, with 9 bases of the junction left unmatched. The CDR3 consists of 15 residues. The CDR3 reads CASSLRDSGAYEQYF. CDR3 DNA sequence: TGTGCCAGCAGCCTCCGGGACAGTGGAGCCTACGAGCAGTACTTC.

The V and J genes are TRBV7-6 and TRBJ1-3; no reliable D call. V dropped 2 bases and J dropped 12 bases, with 20 bases sitting between them. Germline assignment: CDR1 SGHVS and CDR2 FNYEAQ. The CDR3 has 15 amino acids. The CDR3 loop is CASSLPAAAYHDIYF. The CDR3 nucleotides read TGTGCCAGCAGCTTACCGGCGGCGGCCTATCATGACATATATTTT.

The V gene is TRBV11-3, the J gene TRBJ1-4; possibly TRBD1 for D (5 bases). Germline CDR1 and CDR2: SGHNT and YENEEA. The V gene lost 3 bases and the J gene lost 8 bases, with 7 bases spanning the gap. The CDR3 totals 12 residues. The CDR3 DNA reads as TGTGCCAGCAGCTTCTCAGGGGAAAAACTGTTTTTT. Translating it yields CASSFSGEKLFF.

The rearrangement links TRBV7-4 to TRBJ2-5, with a possible D match to TRBD2 (7 bases). Trimming removed 0 bases at V and 4 bases at J, with 18 bases between. The germline V gene has CDR1 SGHVT and CDR2 SQSDAQ. The CDR3 loop spans 17 amino acids. The CDR3 spells CASSLAGRGRIGETQYF. The CDR3, as DNA: TGTGCCAGCAGCTTAGCAGGGAGGGGGAGGATTGGAGAGACCCAGTACTTC.

The chain employs TRBV7-3 and TRBJ1-2; 10 bases agree with TRBD1. The CDR3 is made up of 14 amino acids. CDR1 and CDR2 from the germline V gene are SGHTA and FQGTGA. The V and J ends lost 4 bases and 4 bases, in that order; junction bases with no gene match: 3. The CDR3 reads CASSSTGGSYGYTF. DNA for the CDR3: TGTGCCAGCAGCTCGACAGGGGGCAGCTATGGCTACACCTTC.

V usage is TRBV4-1 and J usage is TRBJ2-7; D is possibly TRBD2 (6 bases). The CDR3 spans 16 residues. The V gene's germline CDR1 is MGHRA and CDR2 YSYEKL. V was trimmed by 0 bases and J by 3 bases, leaving 15 bases between them. This CDR3 reads CASSQDKNRENYEQYF. The CDR3 DNA follows: TGCGCCAGCAGCCAAGATAAGAACCGGGAGAACTACGAGCAGTACTTC.

The V gene is TRBV10-3, the J gene TRBJ1-2; D is uncertain. From germline, CDR1 is ENHRY and CDR2 SYGVKD. V was trimmed by 3 bases and J by 8 bases, leaving 13 bases between them. This CDR3 contains 13 residues. This chain's CDR3 is CAISDGEGSGYTF. The CDR3 region has the DNA TGTGCCATCAGTGACGGAGAGGGTAGCGGCTACACCTTC.

A single count supports this clone. The V call is TRBV25-1, the J call TRBJ2-2, with a tentative D call TRBD2 (6 bases). The CDR3 has 16 residues. The V end lost 6 bases, the J end lost 3 bases, and 17 bases lay between the germline ends. The germline gives CDR1 MGHDK, CDR2 SYGVNS. The CDR3 here is CASRDTGRGYTGELFF. The CDR3 DNA is TGTGCCAGCAGAGATACCGGTCGGGGGTACACCGGGGAGCTGTTTTTT.

The rearrangement links TRBV5-6 to TRBJ2-7; 7 bases agree with TRBD2. CDR1 is SGHDT and CDR2 is YYEEEE in the germline V gene. This CDR3 region has 14 residues. Trimming cost V 3 bases and J 5 bases; bases outside gene matches: 8. The CDR3 protein is CASSSAGGTNEQYF. The CDR3 nucleotides read TGTGCCAGCAGCTCCGCCGGGGGGACCAACGAGCAGTACTTC.

V and J are TRBV25-1 and TRBJ2-2; perhaps TRBD1 as D (5 bases). The germline V and J ends were trimmed by 6 bases and 3 bases, with 20 bases remaining between them. Per germline, CDR1 MGHDK and CDR2 SYGVNS. The CDR3 loop spans 17 amino acids. The CDR3 region is CASREEFFWGHTGELFF. The CDR3 DNA is TGTGCCAGCAGAGAGGAGTTTTTCTGGGGCCACACCGGGGAGCTGTTTTTT.

This clone is a singleton in its sample. This chain connects TRBV6-5 to TRBJ1-4; D gene ambiguous. Germline assignment: CDR1 MNHEY and CDR2 SVGAGI. V shed 6 bases and J shed 11 bases, with 16 bases lying between them. The CDR3 sequence is 13 residues long. The CDR3 nucleotides are TGTGCCAGCAGCCGGCGGGAAGGTGGGAAACTGTTTTTT. It translates to CASSRREGGKLFF.

The chain has TRBV18 and TRBJ1-2; D gene uncertain. Trimming took 6 bases from V and 2 from J, leaving 16 bases between them. This CDR3 spans 15 amino acids. Germline CDR1 is KGHSH and CDR2 is LQKENI. CDR3 sequence: CASSHRQIPNYGYTF. CDR3 DNA sequence: TGTGCCAGCTCCCACCGACAAATACCCAACTATGGCTACACCTTC.

V and J are TRBV6-2 or TRBV6-3 and TRBJ2-3, with TRBD1 matching over 7 bases. Germline CDR1 is MNHEY and CDR2 is SVGEGT. The junction had 4 bases not matched to a gene; V was cut back by 0 bases and J by 4 bases. CDR3 length: 15 amino acids. The CDR3 spells CASSYSTGNADTQYF. The CDR3 DNA sequence: TGTGCCAGCAGTTACTCGACAGGGAACGCAGATACGCAGTATTTT.

Only one count was recorded for this clone. The rearrangement joins TRBV10-2 to TRBJ2-3, with 8 bases that match TRBD2. Germline trimming cut 2 bases from V and 8 bases from J; bases unmatched to any gene: 6. The CDR3 has 14 amino acids. Germline V gene sequence: CDR1 WSHSY, CDR2 SAAADI. CDR3: CASSERGTSGTQYF. The CDR3 region has the DNA TGCGCCAGCAGTGAGAGGGGTACTAGCGGTACGCAGTATTTT.

The V and J genes are TRBV11-2 and TRBJ1-3; the D is unclear. The CDR3 covers 13 residues. The germline V gene encodes CDR1 SGHAT and CDR2 FQNNGV. The V end was cut by 6 bases, the J end by 2 bases, with 8 bases between. The CDR3 DNA is TGTGCCAGCAGTTCCCGTACTGGAAACACCATATATTTT. The encoded protein is CASSSRTGNTIYF.

This clone was counted once. The chain combines TRBV15 with TRBJ2-7; maybe TRBD2 (7 bases). Per germline, CDR1 LNHNV and CDR2 YYDKDF (reference sequence). The CDR3 loop spans 14 amino acids. The ends were cut back, 4 bases at V and 5 bases at J, with 15 bases in the middle. This CDR3 reads CATSKEGGADEQYF. As DNA, the CDR3 is TGTGCCACCAGCAAGGAGGGGGGGGCCGACGAGCAGTACTTC. Complete variable domain (other parts from reference TRBV15 and TRBJ2-7): DAMVIQNPRYQVTQFGKPVTLSCSQTLNHNVMYWYQQKSSQAPKLLFHYYDKDFNNEADTPDNFQSRRPNTSFCFLDIRSPGLGDTAMYLCATSKEGGADEQYFGPGTRLTVT.

This chain links TRBV6-2 or TRBV6-3 with TRBJ1-2; weak D call: TRBD1 (6 bases). Germline V gene lookup returns CDR1 MNHEY and CDR2 SVGEGT. Trimming took 5 bases from V and 4 from J, leaving 17 bases between them. The CDR3 length is 15 residues. CDR3 sequence (DNA): TGTGCCAGCAGTCGGACAGTTGAGGGGATCTATGGCTACACCTTC. Protein: CASSRTVEGIYGYTF.

V gene TRBV11-1 combines with J gene TRBJ2-7, with TRBD1 identical over 7 bases. The CDR3 contains 16 residues. Germline CDR1 reads SGHAT; CDR2 reads FQDESV (reference sequence). V was pared by 3 bases and J by 2 bases, with 10 bases of the junction left unmatched. CDR3 amino acids: CASSLRGGQLTYEQYF. CDR3 sequence (DNA): TGTGCCAGCAGCTTGAGAGGGGGCCAACTAACCTACGAGCAGTACTTC. Full variable domain (remainder filled in from reference TRBV11-1 and TRBJ2-7): EAEVAQSPRYKITEKSQAVAFWCDPISGHATLYWYRQILGQGPELLVQFQDESVVDDSQLPKDRFSAERLKGVDSTLKIQPAELGDSAMYLCASSLRGGQLTYEQYFGPGTRLTVT.